Below are 5 T cell receptor beta chains sequenced from a single sample in a study of blood T cell repertoires in COVID-19 (dated by TCRdb to the early 2020s). The library was produced with the immunoSEQ multiplex PCR assay. TCRdb took over this immuneACCESS table, retaining in-frame rearrangements with V and J assigned. Such tables are incomplete; in checked studies, under half of the missing clones stem from an unresolved V gene, and the remainder is unexplained. This sample lists around 250,000 clones; approximately 86% were detected once. The top ten clonotypes cover 1.6% of the sample. Material: PBMCs or T cells enriched from blood (not recorded which). The receptors derive from a woman in her forties or fifties who had recovered from COVID-19.

The V call is TRBV7-9, the J call TRBJ2-7; 9 bases line up with TRBD1. V trimming: 5 bases; J trimming: 1 base; junction bases outside the gene matches: 12. This CDR3 spans 17 amino acids. Germline assignment: CDR1 SEHNR and CDR2 FQNEAQ (reference sequence). CDR3 DNA: TGTGCCAGCAGCCCCGCCCGGACAGGGGTAGTTTCCTACGAGCAGTACTTC. Protein sequence: CASSPARTGVVSYEQYF.

This sequence joins TRBV9 and TRBJ1-1; a weak D match, TRBD1 (5 bases). Trimming took 6 bases from V and 5 from J, leaving 17 bases between them. Germline CDR1 reads SGDLS; CDR2 reads YYNGEE. The CDR3 is 14 residues long. The CDR3: CASNPDRGWTEAFF. As DNA, the CDR3 is TGTGCCAGCAATCCTGACCGGGGGTGGACTGAAGCTTTCTTT. The full variable domain, completed using reference TRBV9 and TRBJ1-1, is DSGVTQTPKHLITATGQRVTLRCSPRSGDLSVYWYQQSLDQGLQFLIQYYNGEERAKGNILERFSAQQFPDLHSELNLSSLELGDSALYFCASNPDRGWTEAFFGQGTRLTVV.

This chain links TRBV27 with TRBJ1-1; D is uncertain. Germline loops: CDR1 MNHEY, CDR2 SMNVEV (reference sequence). With 6 bases removed from V and 4 bases from J, the gap between germline ends came to 12 bases. This CDR3 region has 13 residues. DNA for the CDR3: TGTGCCAGCAGAATTTCAGTGTTCACTGAAGCTTTCTTT. Amino acids: CASRISVFTEAFF.

The chain has TRBV3-1 (or the pseudogene TRBV3-2) and TRBJ2-3, with 11 positions matching TRBD2. Germline CDR1 LGHDT, CDR2 YNNKEL (reference sequence). CDR3 size: 16 residues. V was clipped by 6 bases and J by 5 bases; unmatched bases: 10. CDR3 protein: CASSRLLAGVEDTQYF. The CDR3 DNA follows: TGTGCCAGCAGTCGCCTACTAGCGGGAGTTGAAGATACGCAGTATTTT.

This clone was detected only a few times. In DNA form, the CDR3 reads TGTGCCAGCAGCTCGCGTTCTAGCGGGAGAGGTGGGGAGCAGTACTTC. Amino acid sequence: CASSSRSSGRGGEQYF. J is TRBJ2-7 and V is TRBV7-9; 10 bases are a match to TRBD2. The trim removed 4 bases at V and 7 bases at J, leaving 13 bases unmatched. Per the germline V gene, CDR1 is SEHNR and CDR2 is FQNEAQ (reference sequence). This CDR3 is 16 amino acids long.